The 17 T cell receptor beta chains below all came from one sample that was sequenced in a study of cytomegalovirus exposure and HLA in healthy donors. PCR used 60 Vbeta primers and 13 Jbeta primers. The data were produced by immunoSEQ multiplex PCR, yet TCRdb's version contains in-frame clones alone and is incomplete. The sample has about 150,000 clones; roughly 85% are singletons. The sequenced sample consisted of PBMCs. All receptors come from a man in his forties in good health and CMV-seropositive.

The chain links TRBV6-6 to TRBJ1-2; the D is unclear. V lost 2 bases, J lost 0 bases, and 7 bases lay in between. This CDR3 is 14 amino acids long. Germline V gene data show CDR1 as MNHNY and CDR2 as SVGAGI (reference sequence). The DNA for the CDR3 is TGTGCCAGCAGTTACAATTCAGCTAACTATGGCTACACCTTC. It specifies CASSYNSANYGYTF.

Concerning this clone: A read error may account for a junction end that differs from germline. The chain uses TRBV28 and TRBJ2-3, with 12 bases that match TRBD2. Germline V lookup: CDR1 MDHEN, CDR2 SYDVKM. The CDR3 extends over 16 amino acids. The CDR3 nucleotides are TGTGCCAGCACTTTACGGCTAGCGGGAGGGGAAGATACGCAGTATTTT. Translated: CASTLRLAGGEDTQYF.

The chain links TRBV4-1 to TRBJ2-7, with TRBD1 matching over 7 bases. The length of the CDR3 is 14 residues. From germline, CDR1 is MGHRA and CDR2 YSYEKL. V gave up 4 bases and J gave up 0 bases; unmatched junction bases: 3. CDR3 sequence reads: CASSPGTVSYEQYF. The CDR3 nucleotides read TGCGCCAGCAGCCCCGGGACAGTCTCCTACGAGCAGTACTTC.

This clone was detected only once. The V call is TRBV4-1, the J call TRBJ2-5, with TRBD2 matching over 9 bases. Germline-derived CDR1 and CDR2 are MGHRA and YSYEKL. CDR3 length: 17 amino acids. Trimming at V came to 4 bases and at J to 7 bases, leaving 16 bases not matched to a gene. The CDR3: CASSRKGDLAGVGTQYF. The CDR3 DNA reads as TGCGCCAGCAGCCGGAAAGGGGATTTAGCGGGGGTGGGGACCCAGTACTTC.

The chain employs TRBV27 and TRBJ2-3; D possibly corresponds to TRBD1 (6 bases). Trimming removed 5 bases at V and 5 bases at J, with 14 bases between. Germline V lookup: CDR1 MNHEY, CDR2 SMNVEV (reference sequence). There are 14 residues in the CDR3. The CDR3 protein is CASSPTGFRDTQYF. The CDR3 DNA sequence: TGTGCCAGCAGTCCTACAGGGTTTCGAGATACGCAGTATTTT.

The chain has TRBV27 and TRBJ2-1; 7 bases align to TRBD1. The J segment lost 2 bases and the V segment lost 6 bases, leaving 13 bases of the junction unmatched. CDR1 and CDR2 from the germline V gene are MNHEY and SMNVEV (reference sequence). The CDR3 spans 17 residues. Here the CDR3 DNA reads TGTGCCAGCAGAAGTACGAACAGGGGCTTACCCTACAATGAGCAGTTCTTC. Translation gives CASRSTNRGLPYNEQFF.

The V gene is TRBV6-1, the J gene TRBJ1-3; D is uncertain. V lost 5 bases to trimming and J lost 3 bases, with 14 bases between them. The germline V gene encodes CDR1 MNHNS and CDR2 SASEGT. This CDR3 is built from 15 residues. The CDR3 protein is CASSSARRGGNTIYF. The CDR3 nucleotides read TGTGCCAGCAGTAGTGCTAGGCGAGGTGGAAACACCATATATTTT.

The chain has TRBV29-1 and TRBJ1-4; D is undetermined. Germline V gene data show CDR1 as SQVTM and CDR2 as ANQGSEA. V gave up 6 bases and J gave up 1 base, with 12 bases separating them. This CDR3 comprises 14 residues. The CDR3 bases are TGCAGCGTGCGAGACGGGAAAACTAATGAAAAACTGTTTTTT. Encoded protein: CSVRDGKTNEKLFF. The full variable domain, in which reference TRBV29-1 and TRBJ1-4 provide the parts outside the CDR3, is SAVISQKPSRDICQRGTSLTIQCQVDSQVTMMFWYRQQPGQSLTLIATANQGSEATYESGFVIDKFPISRPNLTFSTLTVSNMSPEDSSIYLCSVRDGKTNEKLFFGSGTQLSVL.

This chain links TRBV7-9 with TRBJ2-6; TRBD1 is a possible D gene (5 bases). V gave up 10 bases and J gave up 1 base, with 14 bases separating them. The CDR3 sequence is 15 residues long. The germline gives CDR1 SEHNR, CDR2 FQNEAQ (reference sequence). CDR3 DNA: TGTGCCACCCAGGGTAGGGTTTCTGGGGCCAACGTCCTGACTTTC. Translated: CATQGRVSGANVLTF.

The chain has TRBV29-1 and TRBJ1-2, with 7 bases fitting TRBD1. The trim removed 7 bases at V and 1 base at J, leaving 6 bases unmatched. Germline V gene sequence: CDR1 SQVTM, CDR2 ANQGSEA. This CDR3 is 13 amino acids long. In DNA form, the CDR3 reads TGCAGCGCGACAGGGTGGGATAACTATGGCTACACCTTC. Translating it yields CSATGWDNYGYTF.

The chain uses TRBV5-1 and TRBJ2-6; TRBD1 matches at 10 bases. CDR1 is SGHRS, CDR2 YFSETQ, per germline. The trim removed 0 bases at V and 1 base at J, leaving 1 base unmatched. The CDR3 is 17 residues long. DNA of the CDR3: TGCGCCAGCAGCTTGGGGACAGGGGGTTCTGGGGCCAACGTCCTGACTTTC. Amino acid sequence: CASSLGTGGSGANVLTF.

The chain links TRBV4-2 to TRBJ2-7; D is possibly TRBD2 (5 bases). This CDR3 is built from 18 residues. Germline CDR1 and CDR2: LGHNA and YNFKEQ. Trimming pared 3 bases from V and 6 bases from J, leaving 27 bases between. The CDR3 protein is CASSHEPPSEESGVEQYF. The CDR3, as DNA: TGTGCCAGCAGCCACGAGCCTCCTTCTGAGGAGAGCGGTGTCGAGCAGTACTTC.

This clone was recorded once. The chain employs TRBV5-6 and TRBJ2-3; a possible D gene is TRBD1 (5 bases). Germline assignment: CDR1 SGHDT and CDR2 YYEEEE. Trimming left V 0 bases short and J 2 bases short, with 10 bases between. This CDR3 is built from 15 residues. The CDR3 region is CASSLGQLLTDTQYF. CDR3 bases: TGTGCCAGCAGCTTGGGACAGTTACTCACAGATACGCAGTATTTT.

The chain recombines TRBV7-6 with TRBJ1-1; no definite D call. The germline gives CDR1 SGHVS, CDR2 FNYEAQ. The CDR3 has 14 residues. The V gene lost 1 base and the J gene lost 2 bases, with 8 bases spanning the gap. The CDR3 DNA reads TGTGCCAGCAGCTTAGGGTGGCAAAACACTGAAGCTTTCTTT. It translates to CASSLGWQNTEAFF.

The gene calls are TRBV19 and TRBJ1-5, with D perhaps TRBD1 (6 bases). Between the trimmed V and J ends, which lost 7 bases and 1 base, there was a span of 17 bases. CDR3 size: 16 residues. Per germline, CDR1 LNHDA and CDR2 SQIVND (reference sequence). The CDR3 DNA reads TGTGCCAGTACCAATGGGGGGAGGGGGAGCAATCAGCCCCAGCATTTT. This sequence encodes CASTNGGRGSNQPQHF.

V gene TRBV9 combines with J gene TRBJ1-3; D not certain. Germline-derived CDR1 and CDR2 are SGDLS and YYNGEE. This CDR3 has 15 amino acids. Trimming left V 0 bases short and J 1 base short, with 8 bases between. This CDR3 reads CASSVDAGSGNTIYF. For the CDR3, the DNA is TGTGCCAGCAGCGTAGATGCGGGATCTGGAAACACCATATATTTT.

About this clone: At one of its ends the junction is not consistent with the germline gene, which may arise from a read error. V usage is TRBV7-9 and J usage is TRBJ1-5; D is possibly TRBD1 (5 bases). Looked up from germline, CDR1 is SEHNR and CDR2 is FQNEAQ (reference sequence). CDR3 length: 16 residues. The CDR3 DNA is TGTTCCAGCAGCACGACAGCGCAGGGAAGAAATCAGCCCCAGCATTTT. Translating gives CSSSTTAQGRNQPQHF. Full variable domain (missing parts from reference TRBV7-9 and TRBJ1-5): DTGVSQNPRHKITKRGQNVTFRCDPISEHNRLYWYRQTLGQGPEFLTYFQNEAQLEKSRLLSDRFSAERPKGSFSTLEIQRTEQGDSAMYLCSSSTTAQGRNQPQHFGDGTRLSIL.